This TCR beta chain emerged from a study of T cell changes during pregnancy in multiple sclerosis. CDR1 and CDR2 from the germline V gene are SGHTS and YDEGEE. V was pared by 1 base and J by 5 bases, with 7 bases of the junction left unmatched. The CDR3 is made up of 16 amino acids. The method was immunoSEQ multiplex PCR; TCRdb's version includes in-frame clones alone and lacks a portion of them. The sample has roughly 17,000 clones, approximately 91% seen once. The chain combines TRBV5-8 with TRBJ2-2; 8 bases are shared with TRBD2. Source: CD8+ T cells from peripheral blood mononuclear cells, taken after pregnancy. The TCR was taken from a female donor in good health, enrolled as a control in a pregnancy study. The CDR3 DNA sequence: TGTGCCAGCAGCTTGTCCCCGGGAGGGCGTACCGGGGAGCTGTTTTTT. Translating gives CASSLSPGGRTGELFF.